This is a list of T cell receptor beta chains from one sample in a study of blood T cell repertoires in COVID-19. TCRdb's copy holds only in-frame clones and misses some; the assay was immunoSEQ multiplex PCR. The data hold tens of thousands of clones, with 79% observed a single time. The sample was peripheral blood. These receptors all come from a man aged 60 to 75 with acute or convalescent COVID-19. The CDR3 runs from the conserved cysteine through the conserved F or W. The D gene is left open where the match is weak. Clone sizes are given selectively: once, few, many, or a class where the clone is expanded.

cdr3_nt cdr3_aa v_call d_call j_call clone_size
TGTGCCAGCAGTTTCCGGGACACCTCCTACGAGCAGTACTTC CASSFRDTSYEQYF TRBV27 NA TRBJ2-7 NA
TGCGCCAGCAGCCCCTCGGGGGGACAGGATAACACTGAAGCTTTCTTT CASSPSGGQDNTEAFF TRBV5-1 TRBD1 TRBJ1-1 NA
TGCAGCGTTGAAAGAGCTAACTATGGCTACACCTTC CSVERANYGYTF TRBV29-1 NA TRBJ1-2 few
TGTGCTACGGACAGGAATGGCTACACCTTC CATDRNGYTF TRBV19 TRBD1 TRBJ1-2 NA
TGTGCCAGCAGCGCCGACGAGCGGGAGATGCTCTACGAGCAGTACTTC CASSADEREMLYEQYF TRBV9 TRBD2 TRBJ2-7 NA
TGTGCCAGCAGCCAAGGGCAAGCTAACTATGGCTACACCTTC CASSQGQANYGYTF TRBV3-1/TRBV3-2 NA TRBJ1-2 NA
TGTGCCAGTAAAGCGGTTTCATCGGCAGATACGCAGTATTTT CASKAVSSADTQYF TRBV19 NA TRBJ2-3 NA
TGTGCCAGCAGCATACTAGCGGGTGAGCAGTTCTTC CASSILAGEQFF TRBV27 TRBD2 TRBJ2-1 NA
TGTGCCAGCAGCCAGCACCACGGGGCGGGAGTAGGGGAGACCCAGTACTTC CASSQHHGAGVGETQYF TRBV7-8 TRBD2 TRBJ2-5 NA
TGTGCCAGCAGCCTCCAGGGGTTCAGAGCTTTCTTT CASSLQGFRAFF TRBV7-9 NA TRBJ1-1 NA
TGTGCCACCAGTGATTTGACAGGGACACGGAACACCGGGGAGCTGTTTTTT CATSDLTGTRNTGELFF TRBV24-1 NA TRBJ2-2 NA
TGTGCCAGCAGTTCCCGGTCGTTCCAGGCCCAGCATTTT CASSSRSFQAQHF TRBV6-2/TRBV6-3 NA TRBJ1-5 few
TGTGCCAGCAGCCCTGAGGGAGGCAGATTGAACACTGAAGCTTTCTTT CASSPEGGRLNTEAFF TRBV5-4 NA TRBJ1-1 NA
TGCGCCAGCAGCCAAGGGGTCCAGGCGGAGCGGGGGACCCAGTACTTC CASSQGVQAERGTQYF TRBV4-3 TRBD2 TRBJ2-5 NA
TGTGCCAGCAGCTGGTCCCAGGACTTTGACTACGAGCAGTACTTC CASSWSQDFDYEQYF TRBV5-5 NA TRBJ2-7 once
TGTGCCAGCAGCACCGGACAGGGGGCGATTCAGCCCCAGCATTTT CASSTGQGAIQPQHF TRBV9 TRBD1 TRBJ1-5 NA
TGCAGCGCATCGACAGGGACGAACACTGAAGCTTTCTTT CSASTGTNTEAFF TRBV29-1 TRBD1 TRBJ1-1 NA
TGTGCCACCAGCAGAGATCAGGGGAGACATACGCAGTATTTT CATSRDQGRHTQYF TRBV15 NA TRBJ2-3 NA
TGTGCCAGCAGCCAATTTGAGGTGGGCTATGGCTACACCTTC CASSQFEVGYGYTF TRBV4-2 NA TRBJ1-2 NA
TGTGCCAGCAGGTCCCATAGCGGGAGCGAGACCCAGTACTTC CASRSHSGSETQYF TRBV28 TRBD2 TRBJ2-5 NA
TGTGCCAGCAGCGTCCGGGACTACAAGACCGGGGAGCTGTTTTTT CASSVRDYKTGELFF TRBV9 TRBD2 TRBJ2-2 once
TGCGCCAGCAGCCAAGATCGGGGGGGAGGACCTAATCAGCCCCAGCATTTT CASSQDRGGGPNQPQHF TRBV4-1 NA TRBJ1-5 NA
TGTGCCAGCTCACCTACGTGGGGGGAGGAAGCTTTCTTT CASSPTWGEEAFF TRBV18 NA TRBJ1-1 NA
TGTGCCAGCAGCCTAGCGGGAGTAGGTTACAATGAGCAGTTCTTC CASSLAGVGYNEQFF TRBV9 TRBD2 TRBJ2-1 NA
TGTGCCAGCGGTAGTGCTTCCGGGAACTATGGCTACACCTTC CASGSASGNYGYTF TRBV28 NA TRBJ1-2 NA
TGTGCCAGCAGTCTCTTCGAGTCCAACTATGGCTACACCTTC CASSLFESNYGYTF TRBV2 NA TRBJ1-2 few
TGCGCCAGCAGCCCGGGGACTGCGAACACCGGGGAGCTGTTTTTT CASSPGTANTGELFF TRBV5-1 NA TRBJ2-2 NA
TGTGCCAGTAGTAGGGGACAGGGCTACAACGAGCAGTACTTC CASSRGQGYNEQYF TRBV19 TRBD1 TRBJ2-7 NA
TGTGCCAGCAGTAGCCAGGAACTTCAAGCTTTCTTT CASSSQELQAFF TRBV28 NA TRBJ1-1 NA
TGTGCCAGCTCACCAGTTGCCGATCAACTATCCTCGTATGGCTACACCTTC CASSPVADQLSSYGYTF TRBV18 NA TRBJ1-2 NA
TGCAGCGTTGAAGTCGAGACACTCACAGATACGCAGTATTTT CSVEVETLTDTQYF TRBV29-1 NA TRBJ2-3 NA
TGTGCCAGCAGCCCCATCAATAGCAATCAGCCCCAGCATTTT CASSPINSNQPQHF TRBV7-8 NA TRBJ1-5 NA
TGTGCCAGCAGTTCCTTTTGGGGGGTGAACACTGAAGCTTTCTTT CASSSFWGVNTEAFF TRBV6-5 NA TRBJ1-1 once
TGTGCCAGCAGTGTATTTCAACAAGATTCACCCCTCCACTTT CASSVFQQDSPLHF TRBV25-1 NA TRBJ1-6 NA
TGCGCCAGCAGCCCCCAACAGGGCGAAAGCCCCCAGCATTTT CASSPQQGESPQHF TRBV4-1 NA TRBJ1-5 NA
TGCGCCAGCAGCCAAGATCGGCTTTCCGGGACAGGGGCAAGGAATGAGCAGTTCTTC CASSQDRLSGTGARNEQFF TRBV4-3 TRBD1 TRBJ2-1 NA
TGTGCCTTCCCGGGCCCGAGGGAGAACACTGAAGCTTTCTTT CAFPGPRENTEAFF TRBV30 NA TRBJ1-1 NA
TGTGCCAGCAGCTTCGGAGTCTCCTACAATGAGCAGTTCTTC CASSFGVSYNEQFF TRBV5-8 NA TRBJ2-1 few
TGTGCCAGCAGTCTACTGGCCTACGAGCAGTACTTC CASSLLAYEQYF TRBV28 NA TRBJ2-7 NA
TGTGCCAGCAGTTTAGGCGGGGCTACCTCCTACGAGCAGTACTTC CASSLGGATSYEQYF TRBV28 NA TRBJ2-7 NA
TGTGCCAGCAGCTCCCGCGGGGTGGGCTCAGATACGCAGTATTTT CASSSRGVGSDTQYF TRBV5-6 NA TRBJ2-3 few
TGTGCCATCAGTGATCACAGGGCTGGCTACACCTTC CAISDHRAGYTF TRBV10-3 NA TRBJ1-2 NA
TGTGCCAGCAGCCAATCGACAGCTTATAGCAATCAGCCCCAGCATTTT CASSQSTAYSNQPQHF TRBV16 NA TRBJ1-5 NA
TGCGCCAGCAGCTCCCGAATCCCGGGACAGGGGGCGACCGGGGAGCTGTTTTTT CASSSRIPGQGATGELFF TRBV5-1 TRBD1 TRBJ2-2 NA
TGCAGCGCTGGAGGGTTAGCTAGCGGGAGCTACGAGCAGTACTTC CSAGGLASGSYEQYF TRBV29-1 TRBD2 TRBJ2-7 NA
TGTGCCAGCGGCGGACAGGGTTACACTGAAGCTTTCTTT CASGGQGYTEAFF TRBV2 TRBD1 TRBJ1-1 NA
TGTGCCAGCAGCGACAACCCCAGGGGAGTGATAAACACTGAAGCTTTCTTT CASSDNPRGVINTEAFF TRBV9 NA TRBJ1-1 few
TGTGCCAGCAGCTTAGGCGGGTCAGGTGGCTACACCTTC CASSLGGSGGYTF TRBV11-2 NA TRBJ1-2 few
TGTGCCAGCAGTTACTCGACACGGCTGAACACTGAAGCTTTCTTT CASSYSTRLNTEAFF TRBV6-5 NA TRBJ1-1 NA
TGTGCCAGCAGCTTTACGGACAGGGGCAACCCTGAAGCTTTCTTT CASSFTDRGNPEAFF TRBV14 TRBD1 TRBJ1-1 once
TGTGCCAGCTCAGCGGGGGCTGGCGGGGAGCTGTTTTTT CASSAGAGGELFF TRBV5-4 TRBD2 TRBJ2-2 NA
TGTGCCAGCAGTTTACTCACAGGGGGCCGCATTAACTATGGCTACACCTTC CASSLLTGGRINYGYTF TRBV28 TRBD1 TRBJ1-2 NA
TGTGCCACCAGTGAGAGCGGGAGGTTAGCCAAAAACATTCAGTACTTC CATSESGRLAKNIQYF TRBV24-1 TRBD2 TRBJ2-4 NA
TGTGCCAGCAGCCACAGGGGGCTGAACACTGAAGCTTTCTTT CASSHRGLNTEAFF TRBV27 TRBD1 TRBJ1-1 NA